This T cell receptor beta chain comes out of a study of blood T cells in healthy people across ages. Then a second PCR, running roughly 7 to 11 cycles, was carried out with a sample-barcoded 5' primer and a J-beta primer mix. MiXCR, applied by TCRdb to the 5' RACE reads, yields one record per CDR3 protein. Of 1.5 million to 2 million distinct CDR3 sequences listed, roughly 50% were seen once; the top ten hold approximately 2.1%. Germline V gives CDR1 MNHEY, CDR2 SVGAGI. V was pared by 7 bases and J by 0 bases, with 17 bases between. The CDR3 has 16 amino acids. V and J are TRBV6-5 and TRBJ2-3; no clear D. The source of this sequence is a woman aged 40 to 50 in good health. Sample: blood. CDR3 sequence reads: CASTNEVPSSTDTQYF. CDR3 coding DNA: TGTGCCAGCACGAACGAGGTTCCTTCTAGCACAGATACGCAGTATTTT.